This T cell receptor beta chain was captured in a study of cytomegalovirus exposure and HLA in healthy donors. Study-level points and caveats: In a later analysis, parvovirus B19, influenza, CMV and Epstein-Barr virus appeared linked to several top co-occurrence clusters. One later analysis reportedly identified an Asian-associated ancestry cluster that showed fewer N-insertions than the approximately 710-donor mean. Reports showed the classifier diagnosing cytomegalovirus status with high specificity and sensitivity.

To note about this clone: Its specificity is not known.

Primers: 60 Vbeta forward and 13 Jbeta reverse. Generated by immunoSEQ multiplex PCR, the TCRdb table keeps only in-frame clones and is missing some. The sample has 150,000 to 200,000 clones, over 65% seen once; the top ten hold around 1.9%. Germline CDR1 LNHDA, CDR2 SQIVND (reference sequence). The CDR3 is 14 residues long. Trimming at V came to 3 bases and at J to 3 bases, leaving 4 bases not matched to a gene. Donors consisted of healthy bone marrow donors. Source material: PBMCs. This receptor was identified in a woman aged 30 to 39 in good health and CMV-seronegative. This chain connects TRBV19 to TRBJ1-2; 7 positions agree with TRBD1. The CDR3 reads CASSMTGLDYGYTF. In DNA form, the CDR3 reads TGTGCCAGTAGTATGACAGGGCTTGACTATGGCTACACCTTC.